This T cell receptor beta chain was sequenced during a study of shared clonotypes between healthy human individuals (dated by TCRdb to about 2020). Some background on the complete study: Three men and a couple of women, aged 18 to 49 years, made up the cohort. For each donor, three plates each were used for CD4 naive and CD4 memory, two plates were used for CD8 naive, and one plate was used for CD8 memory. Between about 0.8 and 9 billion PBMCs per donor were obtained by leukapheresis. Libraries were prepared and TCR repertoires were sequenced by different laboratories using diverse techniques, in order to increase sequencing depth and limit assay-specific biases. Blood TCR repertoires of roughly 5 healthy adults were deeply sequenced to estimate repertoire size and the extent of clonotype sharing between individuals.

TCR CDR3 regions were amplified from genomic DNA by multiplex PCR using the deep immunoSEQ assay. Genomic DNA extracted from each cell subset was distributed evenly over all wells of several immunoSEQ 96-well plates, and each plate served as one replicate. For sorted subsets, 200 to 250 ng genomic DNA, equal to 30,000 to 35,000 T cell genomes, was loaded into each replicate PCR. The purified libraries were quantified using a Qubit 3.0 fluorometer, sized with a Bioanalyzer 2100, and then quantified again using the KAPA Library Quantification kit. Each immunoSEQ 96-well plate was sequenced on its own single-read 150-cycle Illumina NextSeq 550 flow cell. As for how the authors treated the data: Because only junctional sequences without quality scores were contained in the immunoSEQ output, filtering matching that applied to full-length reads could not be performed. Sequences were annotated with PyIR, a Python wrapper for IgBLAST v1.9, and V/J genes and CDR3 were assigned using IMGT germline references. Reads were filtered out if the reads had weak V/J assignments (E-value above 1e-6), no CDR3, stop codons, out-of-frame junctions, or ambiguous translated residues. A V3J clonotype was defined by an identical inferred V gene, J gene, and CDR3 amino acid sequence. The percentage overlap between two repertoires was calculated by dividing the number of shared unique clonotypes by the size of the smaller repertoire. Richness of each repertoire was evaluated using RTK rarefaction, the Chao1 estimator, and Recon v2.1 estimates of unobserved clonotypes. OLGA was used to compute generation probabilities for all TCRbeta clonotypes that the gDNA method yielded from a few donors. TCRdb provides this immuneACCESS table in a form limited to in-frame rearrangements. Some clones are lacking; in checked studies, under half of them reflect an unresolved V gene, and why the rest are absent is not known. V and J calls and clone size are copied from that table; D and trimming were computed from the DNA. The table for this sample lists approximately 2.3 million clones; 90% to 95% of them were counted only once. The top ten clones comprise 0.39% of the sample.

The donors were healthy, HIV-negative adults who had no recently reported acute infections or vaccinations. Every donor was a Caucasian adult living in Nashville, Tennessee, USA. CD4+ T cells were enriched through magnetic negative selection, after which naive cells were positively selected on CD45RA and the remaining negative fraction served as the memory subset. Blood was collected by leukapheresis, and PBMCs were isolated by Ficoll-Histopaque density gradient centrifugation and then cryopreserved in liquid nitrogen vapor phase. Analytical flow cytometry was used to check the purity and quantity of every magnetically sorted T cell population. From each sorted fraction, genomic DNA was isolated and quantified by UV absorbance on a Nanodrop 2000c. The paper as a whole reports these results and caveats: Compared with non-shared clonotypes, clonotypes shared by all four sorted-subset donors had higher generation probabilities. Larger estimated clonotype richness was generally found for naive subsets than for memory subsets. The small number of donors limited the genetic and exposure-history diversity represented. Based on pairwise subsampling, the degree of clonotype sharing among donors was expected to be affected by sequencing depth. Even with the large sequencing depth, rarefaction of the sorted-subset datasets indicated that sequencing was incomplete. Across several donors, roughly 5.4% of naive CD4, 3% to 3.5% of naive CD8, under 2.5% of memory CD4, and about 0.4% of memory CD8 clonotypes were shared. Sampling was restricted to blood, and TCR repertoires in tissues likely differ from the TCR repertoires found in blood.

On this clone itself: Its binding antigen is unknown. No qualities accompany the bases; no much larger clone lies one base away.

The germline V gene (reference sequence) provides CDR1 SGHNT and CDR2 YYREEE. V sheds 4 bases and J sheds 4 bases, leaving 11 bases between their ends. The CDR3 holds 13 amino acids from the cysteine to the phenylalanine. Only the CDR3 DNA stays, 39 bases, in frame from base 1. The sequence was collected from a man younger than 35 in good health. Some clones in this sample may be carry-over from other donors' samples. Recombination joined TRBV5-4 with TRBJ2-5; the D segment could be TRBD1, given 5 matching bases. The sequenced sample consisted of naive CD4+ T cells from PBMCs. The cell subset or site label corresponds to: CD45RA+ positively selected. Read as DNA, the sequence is TGTGCCAGCAGCCGGGCTCAGGGAGAGACCCAGTACTTC. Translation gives CASSRAQGETQYF.